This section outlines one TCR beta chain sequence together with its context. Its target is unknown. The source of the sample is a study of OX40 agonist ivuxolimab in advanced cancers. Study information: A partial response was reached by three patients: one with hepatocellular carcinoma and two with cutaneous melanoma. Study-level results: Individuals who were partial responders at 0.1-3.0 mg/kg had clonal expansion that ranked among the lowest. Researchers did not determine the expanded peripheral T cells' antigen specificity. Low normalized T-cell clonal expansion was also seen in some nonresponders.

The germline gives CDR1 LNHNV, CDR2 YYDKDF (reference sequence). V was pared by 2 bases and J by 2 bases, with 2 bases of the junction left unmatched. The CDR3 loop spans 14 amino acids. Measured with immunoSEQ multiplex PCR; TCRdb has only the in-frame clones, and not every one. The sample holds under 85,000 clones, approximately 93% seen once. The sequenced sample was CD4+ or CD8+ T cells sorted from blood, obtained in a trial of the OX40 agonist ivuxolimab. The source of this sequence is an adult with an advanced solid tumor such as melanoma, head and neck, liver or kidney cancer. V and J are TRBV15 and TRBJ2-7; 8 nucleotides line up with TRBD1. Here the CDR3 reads CATSRPGQAYEQYF. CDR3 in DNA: TGTGCCACCAGCAGACCGGGACAGGCCTACGAGCAGTACTTC.